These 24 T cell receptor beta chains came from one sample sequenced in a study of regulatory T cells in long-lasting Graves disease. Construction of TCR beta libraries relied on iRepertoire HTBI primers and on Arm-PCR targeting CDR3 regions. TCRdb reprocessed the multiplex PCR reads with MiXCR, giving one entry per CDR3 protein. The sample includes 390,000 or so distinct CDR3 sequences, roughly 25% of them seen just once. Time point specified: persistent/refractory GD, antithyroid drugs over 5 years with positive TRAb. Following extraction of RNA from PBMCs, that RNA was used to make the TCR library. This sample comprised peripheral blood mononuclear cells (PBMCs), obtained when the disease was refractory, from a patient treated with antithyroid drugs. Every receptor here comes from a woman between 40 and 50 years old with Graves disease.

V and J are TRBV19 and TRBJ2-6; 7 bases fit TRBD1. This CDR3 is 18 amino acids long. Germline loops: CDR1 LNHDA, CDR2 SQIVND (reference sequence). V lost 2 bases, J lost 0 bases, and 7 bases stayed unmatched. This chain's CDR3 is CASSISSQGSSGANVLTF. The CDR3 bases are TGTGCCAGTAGTATATCCTCACAGGGGAGCTCTGGGGCCAACGTCCTGACTTTC.

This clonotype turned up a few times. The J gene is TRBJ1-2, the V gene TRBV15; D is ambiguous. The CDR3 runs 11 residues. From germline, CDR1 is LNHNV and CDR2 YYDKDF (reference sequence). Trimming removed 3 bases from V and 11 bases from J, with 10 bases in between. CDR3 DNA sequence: TGTGCCACCAGCAGCCAGCTTGGGTACACCTTC. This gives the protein CATSSQLGYTF.

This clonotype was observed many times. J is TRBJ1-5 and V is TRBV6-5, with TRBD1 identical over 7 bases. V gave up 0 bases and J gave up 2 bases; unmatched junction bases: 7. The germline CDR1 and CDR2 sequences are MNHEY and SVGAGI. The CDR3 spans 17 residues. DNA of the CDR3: TGTGCCAGCAGTTACTCGAGGCAGGGGGGCGGCAATCAGCCCCAGCATTTT. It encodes CASSYSRQGGGNQPQHF.

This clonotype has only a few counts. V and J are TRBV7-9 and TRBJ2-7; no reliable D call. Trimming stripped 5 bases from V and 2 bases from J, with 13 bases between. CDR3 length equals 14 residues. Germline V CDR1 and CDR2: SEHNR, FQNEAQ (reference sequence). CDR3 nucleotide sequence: TGTGCCAGCAGCCCACTCCCCGGAACCTACGAGCAGTACTTC. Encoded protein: CASSPLPGTYEQYF.

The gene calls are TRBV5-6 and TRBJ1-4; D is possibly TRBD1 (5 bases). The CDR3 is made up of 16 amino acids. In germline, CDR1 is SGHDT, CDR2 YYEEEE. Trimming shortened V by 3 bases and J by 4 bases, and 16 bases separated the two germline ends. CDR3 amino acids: CASSWGAQGFNEKLFF. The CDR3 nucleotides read TGTGCCAGCAGCTGGGGCGCCCAGGGATTTAATGAAAAACTGTTTTTT.

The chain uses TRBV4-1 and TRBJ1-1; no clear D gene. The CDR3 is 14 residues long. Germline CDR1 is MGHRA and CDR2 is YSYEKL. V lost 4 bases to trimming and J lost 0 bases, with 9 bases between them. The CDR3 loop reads CASSRVRMNTEAFF. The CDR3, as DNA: TGCGCCAGCAGCCGAGTAAGGATGAACACTGAAGCTTTCTTT.

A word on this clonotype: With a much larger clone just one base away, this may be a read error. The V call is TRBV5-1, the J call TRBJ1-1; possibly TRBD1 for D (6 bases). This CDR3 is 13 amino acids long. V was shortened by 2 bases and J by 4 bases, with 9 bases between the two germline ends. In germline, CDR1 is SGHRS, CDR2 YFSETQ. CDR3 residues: CASSFGTSTEAFF. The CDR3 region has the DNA TGCGCCAGCAGCTTCGGGACAAGCACTGAAGCTTTCTTT.

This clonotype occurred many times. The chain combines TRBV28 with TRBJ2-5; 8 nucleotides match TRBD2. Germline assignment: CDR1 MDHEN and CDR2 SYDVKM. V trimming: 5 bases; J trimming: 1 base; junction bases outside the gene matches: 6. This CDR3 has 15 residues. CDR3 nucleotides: TGTGCCAGCAGTGGGCTGGCGGGAGGCCAAGAGACCCAGTACTTC. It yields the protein CASSGLAGGQETQYF.

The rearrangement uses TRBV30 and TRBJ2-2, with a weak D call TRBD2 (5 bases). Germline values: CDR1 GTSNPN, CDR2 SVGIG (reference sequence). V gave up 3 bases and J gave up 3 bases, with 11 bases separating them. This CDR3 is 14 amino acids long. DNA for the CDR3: TGTGCCTGGAGGGCCCCCGGGGACACCGGGGAGCTGTTTTTT. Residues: CAWRAPGDTGELFF.

For the CDR3, the DNA is TGTGCCAGCAGTCCTCGGGGAAGGGCCGACTTCACGAACACTGAAGCTTTCTTT. Encoded protein: CASSPRGRADFTNTEAFF. The J gene is TRBJ1-1, the V gene TRBV6-1; D gene uncertain. The CDR3 is made up of 18 amino acids. V lost 5 bases and J lost 1, with 23 bases in between. Germline CDR1 is MNHNS and CDR2 is SASEGT.

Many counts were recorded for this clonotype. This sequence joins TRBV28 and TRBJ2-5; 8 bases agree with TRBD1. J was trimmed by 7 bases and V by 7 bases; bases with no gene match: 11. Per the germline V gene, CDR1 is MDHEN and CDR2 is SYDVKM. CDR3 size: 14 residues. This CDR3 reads CASIKPQGARTQYF. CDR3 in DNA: TGTGCCAGCATCAAGCCTCAGGGGGCGAGGACCCAGTACTTC.

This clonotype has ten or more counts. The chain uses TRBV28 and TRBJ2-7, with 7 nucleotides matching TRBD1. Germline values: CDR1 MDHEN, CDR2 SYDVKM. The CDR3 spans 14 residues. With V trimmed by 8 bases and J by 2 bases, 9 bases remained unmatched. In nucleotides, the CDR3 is TGTGCCAGCTACGACAGGGACCGAGCCTACGAGCAGTACTTC. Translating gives CASYDRDRAYEQYF.

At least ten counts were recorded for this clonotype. The DNA of the CDR3 is TGTGCCAGCAGGGCGGGAGCGGGGGAGACCCAGTACTTC. Protein: CASRAGAGETQYF. This chain uses TRBV7-9 with TRBJ2-5; TRBD2 matches 7 bases. Looked up from germline, CDR1 is SEHNR and CDR2 is FQNEAQ (reference sequence). Unmatched junction bases numbered 6, after V lost 6 bases and J lost 5 bases. CDR3 length equals 13 residues. Drawing the rest from reference TRBV7-9 and TRBJ2-5, the complete variable domain is DTGVSQNPRHKITKRGQNVTFRCDPISEHNRLYWYRQTLGQGPEFLTYFQNEAQLEKSRLLSDRFSAERPKGSFSTLEIQRTEQGDSAMYLCASRAGAGETQYFGPGTRLLVL.

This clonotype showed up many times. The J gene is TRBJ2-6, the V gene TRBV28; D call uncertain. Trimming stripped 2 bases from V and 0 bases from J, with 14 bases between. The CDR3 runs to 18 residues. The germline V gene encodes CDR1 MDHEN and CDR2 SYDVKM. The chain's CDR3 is CASSLGGITISGANVLTF. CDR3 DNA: TGTGCCAGCAGTTTAGGTGGCATAACTATCTCTGGGGCCAACGTCCTGACTTTC.

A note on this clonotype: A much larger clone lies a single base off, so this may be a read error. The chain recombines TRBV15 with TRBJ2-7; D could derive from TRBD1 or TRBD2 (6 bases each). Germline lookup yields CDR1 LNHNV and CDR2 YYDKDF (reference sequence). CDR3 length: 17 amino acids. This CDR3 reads CATGRDQDSLSGDEQYF. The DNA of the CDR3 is TGTGCCACCGGCAGAGACCAGGACAGTCTTTCGGGAGACGAGCAGTACTTC.

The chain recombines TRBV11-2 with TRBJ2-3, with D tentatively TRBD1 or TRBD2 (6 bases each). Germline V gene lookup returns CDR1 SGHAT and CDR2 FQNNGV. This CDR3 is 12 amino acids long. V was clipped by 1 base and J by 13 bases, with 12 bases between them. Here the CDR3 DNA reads TGTGCCAGCAGCTTAGGGGGGGCCATTGAGTATTTT. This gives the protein CASSLGGAIEYF.

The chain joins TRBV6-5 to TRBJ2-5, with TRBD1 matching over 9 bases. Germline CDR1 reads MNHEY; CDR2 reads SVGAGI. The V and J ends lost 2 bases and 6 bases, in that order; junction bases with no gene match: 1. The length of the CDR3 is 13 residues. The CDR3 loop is CASSYDRGKTQYF. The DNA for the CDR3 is TGTGCCAGCAGTTACGACAGGGGGAAGACCCAGTACTTC.

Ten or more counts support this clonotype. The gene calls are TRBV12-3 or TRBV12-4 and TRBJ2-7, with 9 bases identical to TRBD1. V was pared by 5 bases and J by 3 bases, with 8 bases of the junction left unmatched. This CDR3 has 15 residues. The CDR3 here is CASSRPGTGSYEQYF. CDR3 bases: TGTGCCAGCAGTCGTCCCGGGACAGGGAGCTACGAGCAGTACTTC.

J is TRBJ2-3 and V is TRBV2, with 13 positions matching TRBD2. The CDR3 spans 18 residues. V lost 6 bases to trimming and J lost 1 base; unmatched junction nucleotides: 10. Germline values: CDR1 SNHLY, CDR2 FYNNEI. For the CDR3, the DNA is TGTGCCAGCAGCACCGGGACTAGCGGGATCCGTGGCACAGATACGCAGTATTTT. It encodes CASSTGTSGIRGTDTQYF.

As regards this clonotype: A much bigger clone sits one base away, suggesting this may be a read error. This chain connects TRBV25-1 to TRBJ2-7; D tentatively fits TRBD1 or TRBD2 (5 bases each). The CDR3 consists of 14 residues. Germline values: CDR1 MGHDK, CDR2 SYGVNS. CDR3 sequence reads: CASSSTGLSYEQHF. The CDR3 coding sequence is TGTGCCAGCAGCTCCACGGGGCTTTCCTACGAGCAGCACTTC.

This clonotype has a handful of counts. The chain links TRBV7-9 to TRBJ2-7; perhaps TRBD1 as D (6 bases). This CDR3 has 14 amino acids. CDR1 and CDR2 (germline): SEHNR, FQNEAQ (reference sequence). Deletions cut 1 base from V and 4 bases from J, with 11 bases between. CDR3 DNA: TGTGCCAGCAGCTTAGGGGCAAGGGGGTACGAGCAGTACTTC. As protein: CASSLGARGYEQYF.

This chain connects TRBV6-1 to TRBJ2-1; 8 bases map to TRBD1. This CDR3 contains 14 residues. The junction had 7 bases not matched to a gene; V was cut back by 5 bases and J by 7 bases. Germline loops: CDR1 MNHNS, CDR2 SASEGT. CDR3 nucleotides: TGTGCCAGCAGTCACCGACAGGGGAGGAATGAGCAGTTCTTC. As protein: CASSHRQGRNEQFF.

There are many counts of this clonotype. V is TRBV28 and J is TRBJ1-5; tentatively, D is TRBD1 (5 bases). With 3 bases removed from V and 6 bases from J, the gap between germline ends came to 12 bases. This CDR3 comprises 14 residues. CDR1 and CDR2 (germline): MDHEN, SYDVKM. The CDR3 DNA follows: TGTGCCAGCAGTTTTTTGCAGGGAGGTCAGCCCCAGCATTTT. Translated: CASSFLQGGQPQHF.

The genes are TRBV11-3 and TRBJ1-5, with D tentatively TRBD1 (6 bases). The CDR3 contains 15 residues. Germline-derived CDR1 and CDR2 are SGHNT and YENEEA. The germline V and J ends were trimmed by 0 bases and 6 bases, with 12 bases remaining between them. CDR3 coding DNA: TGTGCCAGCAGCTTAGACGCCGGGGGCCGTCAGCCCCAGCATTTT. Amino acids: CASSLDAGGRQPQHF. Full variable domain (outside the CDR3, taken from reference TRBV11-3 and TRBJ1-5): EAGVVQSPRYKIIEKKQPVAFWCNPISGHNTLYWYLQNLGQGPELLIRYENEEAVDDSQLPKDRFSAERLKGVDSTLKIQPAELGDSAVYLCASSLDAGGRQPQHFGDGTRLSIL.